The T cell receptor (beta chain) under discussion was sequenced for a study of blood T cells in healthy people across ages. Study-level results: Per million T cells, TCR beta diversity dropped roughly linearly as age increased.

Germline CDR1 reads SGHVS; CDR2 reads FNYEAQ. The CDR3 sequence is 14 residues long. Comment on this clonotype: The antigen is undetermined.

Then a second PCR, running about 7 to 11 cycles, was carried out with a sample-barcoded 5' primer and a J-beta primer mix. Each CDR3 protein is one row after TCRdb ran MiXCR on the 5' RACE reads. The table includes 1,300,000 or so distinct CDR3 sequences, approximately 63% detected once. The source is a man younger than 35 in good health. The sequencing sample was made of blood. The rearrangement links TRBV7-6 to TRBJ2-5; the D gene is possibly TRBD1 (6 bases). Gene TRBJ2-7 matches the end of the DNA better, so the J call may be wrong. CDR3 sequence reads: CASSSDQGTYEQYF. The CDR3 nucleotides are TGTGCCAGCAGCTCGGACCAGGGGACCTACGAGCAGTACTTC.